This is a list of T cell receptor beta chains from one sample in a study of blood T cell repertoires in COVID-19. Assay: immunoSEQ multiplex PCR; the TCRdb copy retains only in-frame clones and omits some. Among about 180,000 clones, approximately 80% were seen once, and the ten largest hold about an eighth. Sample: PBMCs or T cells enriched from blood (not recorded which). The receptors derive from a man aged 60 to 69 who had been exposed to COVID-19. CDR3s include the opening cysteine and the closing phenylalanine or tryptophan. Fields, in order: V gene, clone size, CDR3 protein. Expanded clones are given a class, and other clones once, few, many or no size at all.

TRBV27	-	CASSTGGFNQPQHF
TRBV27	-	CASSRFGGRTDTQYF
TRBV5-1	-	CASSKDSGRDLEQYF
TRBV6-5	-	CASSPPGRRGGEQYF
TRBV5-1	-	CASSPFGDTNYGYTF
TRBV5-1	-	CASSLDEAGTDTQYF
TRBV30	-	CAWRETANTEAFF
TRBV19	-	CASSMPDRGNYGYTF
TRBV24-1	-	CATSTDGTSTDTQYF
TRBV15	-	CATSRAYNEQFF
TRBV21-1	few	CASSKAQLGQESSYEQYF
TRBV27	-	CASSTRRGGYSPLHF
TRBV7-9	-	CASSLAPGYGYTF
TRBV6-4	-	CASSETGGKGEPQHF
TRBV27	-	CASQNANEKLFF
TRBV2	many	CASSTDRINGYTF